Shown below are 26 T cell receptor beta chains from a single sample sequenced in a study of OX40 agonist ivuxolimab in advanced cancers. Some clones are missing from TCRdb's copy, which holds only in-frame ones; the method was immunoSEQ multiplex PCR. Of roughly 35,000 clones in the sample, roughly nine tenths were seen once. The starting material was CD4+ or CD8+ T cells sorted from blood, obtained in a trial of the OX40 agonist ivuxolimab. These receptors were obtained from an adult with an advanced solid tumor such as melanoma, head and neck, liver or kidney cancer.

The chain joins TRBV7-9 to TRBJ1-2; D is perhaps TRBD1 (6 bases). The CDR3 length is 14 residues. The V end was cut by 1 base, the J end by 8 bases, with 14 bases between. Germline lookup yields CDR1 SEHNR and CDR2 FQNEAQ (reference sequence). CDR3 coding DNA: TGTGCCAGCAGCTTAGTTCCGGGGGCGTCAGGCTACACCTTC. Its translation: CASSLVPGASGYTF.

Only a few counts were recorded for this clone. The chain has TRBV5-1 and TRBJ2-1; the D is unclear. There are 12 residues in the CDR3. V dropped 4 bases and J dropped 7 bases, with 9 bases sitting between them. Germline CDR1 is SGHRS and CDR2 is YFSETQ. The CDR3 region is CASSPDTNEQFF. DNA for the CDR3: TGCGCCAGCAGCCCAGACACTAATGAGCAGTTCTTC.

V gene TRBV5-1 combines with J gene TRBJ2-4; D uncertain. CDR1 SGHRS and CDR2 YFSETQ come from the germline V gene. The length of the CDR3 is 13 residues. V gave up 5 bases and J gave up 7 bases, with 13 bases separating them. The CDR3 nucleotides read TGCGCCAGCAGTTATGGGGAATCTAACATTCAGTACTTC. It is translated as CASSYGESNIQYF.

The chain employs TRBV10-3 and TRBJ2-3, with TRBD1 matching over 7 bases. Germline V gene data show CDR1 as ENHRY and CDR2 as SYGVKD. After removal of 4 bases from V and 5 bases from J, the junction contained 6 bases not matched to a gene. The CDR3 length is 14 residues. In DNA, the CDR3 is TGTGCCATCAGTGGCCAGGGGGAGAAAGATACGCAGTATTTT. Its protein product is CAISGQGEKDTQYF.

CDR3 region: CASGIRGSLTGELFF. Here the CDR3 DNA reads TGTGCCAGCGGCATTAGGGGGAGCCTCACCGGGGAGCTGTTTTTT. This chain joins TRBV6-5 and TRBJ2-2, with D possibly TRBD1 on 6 matching bases. The CDR3 length is 15 residues. The V end was cut by 8 bases, the J end by 4 bases, with 17 bases between. CDR1 and CDR2 (germline): MNHEY, SVGAGI.

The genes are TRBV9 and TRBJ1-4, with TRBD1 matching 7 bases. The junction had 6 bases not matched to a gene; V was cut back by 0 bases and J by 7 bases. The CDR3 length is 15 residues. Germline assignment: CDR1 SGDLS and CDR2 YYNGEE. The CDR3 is CASSVEPQGGEKLFF. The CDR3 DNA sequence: TGTGCCAGCAGCGTAGAGCCCCAGGGGGGTGAAAAACTGTTTTTT.

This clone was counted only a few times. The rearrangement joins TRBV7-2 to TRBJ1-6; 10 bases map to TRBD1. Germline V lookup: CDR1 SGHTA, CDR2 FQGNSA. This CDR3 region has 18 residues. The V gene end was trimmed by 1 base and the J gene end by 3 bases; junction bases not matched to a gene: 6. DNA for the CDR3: TGTGCCAGCAGCTTAGGAGGGACAGGGGCGGTCTATAATTCACCCCTCCACTTT. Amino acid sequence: CASSLGGTGAVYNSPLHF.

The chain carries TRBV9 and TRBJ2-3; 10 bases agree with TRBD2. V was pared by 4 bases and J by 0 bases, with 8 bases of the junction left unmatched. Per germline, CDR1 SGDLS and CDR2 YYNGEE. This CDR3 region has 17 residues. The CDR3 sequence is CASSPRAGGLSTDTQYF. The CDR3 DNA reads TGTGCCAGCAGCCCTCGAGCGGGGGGGCTAAGCACAGATACGCAGTATTTT.

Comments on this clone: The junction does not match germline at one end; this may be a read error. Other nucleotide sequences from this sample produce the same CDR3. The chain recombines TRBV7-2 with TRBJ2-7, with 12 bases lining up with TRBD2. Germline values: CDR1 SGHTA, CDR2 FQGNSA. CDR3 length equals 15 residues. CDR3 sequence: CASSFLAGGEDEQYF. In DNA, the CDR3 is TGTGCCAGCAGCTTCCTAGCGGGGGGGGAGGACGAGCAATACTTC.

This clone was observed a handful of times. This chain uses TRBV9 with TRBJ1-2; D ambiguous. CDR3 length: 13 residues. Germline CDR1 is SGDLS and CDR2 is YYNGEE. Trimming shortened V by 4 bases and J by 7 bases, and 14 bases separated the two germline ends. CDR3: CASSSGRDGGYTF. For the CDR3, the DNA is TGTGCCAGCAGCAGCGGACGTGACGGTGGCTACACCTTC.

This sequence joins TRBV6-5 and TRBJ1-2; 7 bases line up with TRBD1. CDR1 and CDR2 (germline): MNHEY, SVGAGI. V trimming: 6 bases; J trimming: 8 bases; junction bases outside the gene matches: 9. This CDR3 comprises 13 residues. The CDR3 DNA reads TGTGCCAGCAGCCCCGGGGCCAGGGGGGGCTACACCTTC. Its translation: CASSPGARGGYTF.

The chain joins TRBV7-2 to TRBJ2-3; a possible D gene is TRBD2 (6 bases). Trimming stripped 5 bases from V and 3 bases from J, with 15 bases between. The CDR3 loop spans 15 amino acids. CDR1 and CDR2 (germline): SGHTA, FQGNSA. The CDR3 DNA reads TGTGCCAGCAGCCGTCTGAATGGAGGGACAGATACGCAGTATTTT. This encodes CASSRLNGGTDTQYF.

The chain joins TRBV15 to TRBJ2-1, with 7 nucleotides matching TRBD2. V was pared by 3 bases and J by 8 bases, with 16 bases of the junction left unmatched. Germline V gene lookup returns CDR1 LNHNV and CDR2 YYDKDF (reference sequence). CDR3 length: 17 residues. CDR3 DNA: TGTGCCACCAGCAGGGCCCAGGATGGGGGGGGAAGGTATGAGCAGTTCTTC. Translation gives CATSRAQDGGGRYEQFF.

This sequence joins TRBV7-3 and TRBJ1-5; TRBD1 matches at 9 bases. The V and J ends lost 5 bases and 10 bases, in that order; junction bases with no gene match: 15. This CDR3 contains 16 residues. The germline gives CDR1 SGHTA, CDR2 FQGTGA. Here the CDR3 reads CASSPTPGQGNYPQHF. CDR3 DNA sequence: TGTGCCAGCAGCCCAACCCCTGGACAGGGGAATTATCCCCAGCATTTT.

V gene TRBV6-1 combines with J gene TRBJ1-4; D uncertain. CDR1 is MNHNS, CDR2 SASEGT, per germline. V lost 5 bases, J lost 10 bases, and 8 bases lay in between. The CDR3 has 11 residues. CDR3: CASSFSGKLFF. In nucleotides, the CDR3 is TGTGCCAGCAGTTTCTCTGGAAAACTGTTTTTT.

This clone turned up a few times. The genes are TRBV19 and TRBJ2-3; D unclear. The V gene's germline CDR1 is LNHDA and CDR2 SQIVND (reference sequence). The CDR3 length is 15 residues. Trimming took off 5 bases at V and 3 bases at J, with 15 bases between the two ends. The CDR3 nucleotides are TGTGCCAGTAGTCCCCAAGGCAGGAAAACAGATACGCAGTATTTT. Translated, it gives CASSPQGRKTDTQYF.

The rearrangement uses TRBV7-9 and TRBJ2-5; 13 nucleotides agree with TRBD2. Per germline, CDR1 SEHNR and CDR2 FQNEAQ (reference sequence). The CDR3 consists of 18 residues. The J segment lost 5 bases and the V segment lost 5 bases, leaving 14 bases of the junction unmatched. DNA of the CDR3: TGTGCCAGCAGCCCCCGATTTATACTAGCGGGGGGGCGTGAGACCCAGTACTTC. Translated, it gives CASSPRFILAGGRETQYF.

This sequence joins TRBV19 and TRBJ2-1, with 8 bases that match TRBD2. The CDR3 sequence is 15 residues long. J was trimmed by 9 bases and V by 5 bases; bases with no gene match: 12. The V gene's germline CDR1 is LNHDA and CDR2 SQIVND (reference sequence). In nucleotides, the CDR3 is TGTGCCAGTAGTGCGAGCGGGGGACCTACAATTGAGCAGTTCTTC. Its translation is CASSASGGPTIEQFF.

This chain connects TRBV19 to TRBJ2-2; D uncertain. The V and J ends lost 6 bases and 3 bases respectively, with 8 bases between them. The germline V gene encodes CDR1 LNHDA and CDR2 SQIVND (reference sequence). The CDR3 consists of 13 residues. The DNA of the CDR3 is TGTGCCAGTAGGGGCTTGGACACCGGGGAGCTGTTTTTT. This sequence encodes CASRGLDTGELFF.

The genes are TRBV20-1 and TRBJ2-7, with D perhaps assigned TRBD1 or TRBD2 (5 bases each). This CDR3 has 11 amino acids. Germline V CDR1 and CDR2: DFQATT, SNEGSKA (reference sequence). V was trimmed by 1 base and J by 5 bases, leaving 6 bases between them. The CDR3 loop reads CSARGGNEQYF. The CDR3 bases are TGCAGTGCTAGAGGGGGGAACGAGCAGTACTTC.

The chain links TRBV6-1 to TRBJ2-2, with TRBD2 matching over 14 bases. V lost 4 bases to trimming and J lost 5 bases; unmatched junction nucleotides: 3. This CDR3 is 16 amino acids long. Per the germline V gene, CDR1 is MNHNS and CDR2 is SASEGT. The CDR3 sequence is CASSVRLAGGTGELFF. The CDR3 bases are TGTGCCAGCAGTGTCCGACTAGCGGGGGGGACCGGGGAGCTGTTTTTT.

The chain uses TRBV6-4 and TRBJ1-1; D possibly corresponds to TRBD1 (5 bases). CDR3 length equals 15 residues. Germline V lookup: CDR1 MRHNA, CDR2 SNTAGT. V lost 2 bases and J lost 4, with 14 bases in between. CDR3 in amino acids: CASSDGRGRGTEAFF. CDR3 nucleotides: TGTGCCAGCAGTGACGGTAGGGGCAGAGGCACTGAAGCTTTCTTT.

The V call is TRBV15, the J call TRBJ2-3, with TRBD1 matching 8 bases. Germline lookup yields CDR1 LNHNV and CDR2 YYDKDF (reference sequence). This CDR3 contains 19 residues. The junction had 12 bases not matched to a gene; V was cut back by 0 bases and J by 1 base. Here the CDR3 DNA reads TGTGCCACCAGCAGAGATTCAGCGACAGGGGAGGCCGGCACAGATACGCAGTATTTT. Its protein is CATSRDSATGEAGTDTQYF.

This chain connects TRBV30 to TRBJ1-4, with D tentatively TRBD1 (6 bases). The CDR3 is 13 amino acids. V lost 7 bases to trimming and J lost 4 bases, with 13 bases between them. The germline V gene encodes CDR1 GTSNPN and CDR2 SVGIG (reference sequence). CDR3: CASGIGGNEKLFF. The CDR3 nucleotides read TGTGCCTCGGGGATAGGGGGTAATGAAAAACTGTTTTTT. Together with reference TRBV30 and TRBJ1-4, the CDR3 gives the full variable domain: SQTIHQWPATLVQPVGSPLSLECTVEGTSNPNLYWYRQAAGRGLQLLFYSVGIGQISSEVPQNLSASRPQDRQFILSSKKLLLSDSGFYLCASGIGGNEKLFFGSGTQLSVL.

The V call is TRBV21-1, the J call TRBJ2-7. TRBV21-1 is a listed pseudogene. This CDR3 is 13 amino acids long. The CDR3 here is CASPSHVMGEQYF. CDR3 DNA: TGTGCCAGCCCCAGCCATGTGATGGGGGAGCAGTACTTC.

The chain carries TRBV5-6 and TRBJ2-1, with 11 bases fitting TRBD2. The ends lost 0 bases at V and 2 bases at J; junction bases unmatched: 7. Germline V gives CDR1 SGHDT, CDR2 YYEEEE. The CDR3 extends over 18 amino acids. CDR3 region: CASSLGMISGGAYNEQFF. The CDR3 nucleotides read TGTGCCAGCAGCTTGGGCATGATTAGCGGGGGGGCCTACAATGAGCAGTTCTTC.